The 21 T cell receptor beta chains listed next were all sequenced from one sample in a study of vaccination and CD4 T cells after COVID-19 (dated by TCRdb to the early 2020s). The treatment or condition label on this specimen signifies: approximately nine-day PBMC culture with coronavirus spike peptide pools or control peptides (ViraFEST assay). CD4+ T cells from unexposed donors were collected before the COVID-19 pandemic (2011-2018). Library method: PCR. TCRdb lists the instrument as Illumina iSeq 100. DNA from cultured CD4+ T cells was subjected to TCR sequencing with the Oncomine TCR Beta short-read assay at the Johns Hopkins FTIC core. Using fastp trimming at Q25 and MiXCR clonotype assembly, TCRdb reanalyzed the public sequencing data and kept in-frame beta chains. Rows are unified per CDR3 protein, each entry keeping the most common DNA and genes. Recorded for this sample are roughly 6,500 distinct CDR3 sequences; 52% of them occurred a single time. Together, the top ten hold under 25% of the sample.

The antigens for these receptors are not known. Sequenced: CD4+ T cells from blood, cultured in vitro. These receptors were collected from a human donor in good health.

V gene TRBV7-9 combines with J gene TRBJ2-1; 10 bases fit TRBD1. Germline trimming cut 5 bases from V and 7 bases from J; bases unmatched to any gene: 11. CDR3 length: 16 amino acids. Germline-derived CDR1 and CDR2 are SEHNR and FQNEAQ (reference sequence). The CDR3 spells CASSRRGDRGRNEQFF. CDR3 in DNA: TGTGCCAGCAGCCGTAGGGGGGACAGGGGAAGAAATGAGCAGTTCTTC.

This clonotype was counted between two and nine times. J is TRBJ2-2 and V is TRBV10-3; 9 positions agree with TRBD2. Germline V lookup: CDR1 ENHRY, CDR2 SYGVKD. CDR3 size: 15 residues. V trimming: 6 bases; J trimming: 4 bases; junction bases outside the gene matches: 6. This CDR3 is CAIRPDSGSTGELFF. CDR3 nucleotide sequence: TGTGCCATCAGGCCCGATAGCGGGAGCACCGGGGAGCTGTTTTTT.

The chain combines TRBV7-9 with TRBJ1-5; possible D gene TRBD1, 6 bases. Between the trimmed V and J ends, which lost 6 bases and 6 bases, there was a span of 15 bases. This CDR3 region has 14 residues. Germline V gives CDR1 SEHNR, CDR2 FQNEAQ (reference sequence). The CDR3 coding sequence is TGTGCCAGCAGTCTACAGGGAATGGGTCAGCCCCAGCATTTT. Translating it yields CASSLQGMGQPQHF.

This clonotype has only a few counts. The V and J genes are TRBV20-1 and TRBJ1-1, with 7 bases aligning to TRBD1. In germline, CDR1 is DFQATT, CDR2 SNEGSKA (reference sequence). The CDR3 is made up of 13 amino acids. The junction had 7 bases not matched to a gene; V was cut back by 5 bases and J by 4 bases. Written as DNA, the CDR3 is TGCAGTGCTTCCCAGGGGGTGCCCACTGAAGCTTTCTTT. This sequence encodes CSASQGVPTEAFF.

The chain combines TRBV10-3 with TRBJ2-5; perhaps TRBD2 as D (6 bases). V was trimmed by 2 bases and J by 3 bases, leaving 10 bases between them. Germline values: CDR1 ENHRY, CDR2 SYGVKD. The CDR3 length is 14 residues. The chain's CDR3 is CAISENGGEETQYF. Written as DNA, the CDR3 is TGTGCCATCAGTGAGAACGGGGGAGAAGAGACCCAGTACTTC.

This clonotype occurred a few times. The rearrangement uses TRBV19 and TRBJ1-2; 8 positions match TRBD1. The CDR3 spans 12 residues. V shed 6 bases, J shed 4 bases, and the junction held 1 base outside the gene matches. Germline V gene lookup returns CDR1 LNHDA and CDR2 SQIVND (reference sequence). CDR3 region: CASRGQAYGYTF. The CDR3 DNA sequence: TGTGCCAGTAGGGGACAGGCCTATGGCTACACCTTC.

This clonotype appeared a single time. The chain employs TRBV12-3 or TRBV12-4 and TRBJ1-1; possible D gene TRBD1, 5 bases. Trimming stripped 2 bases from V and 7 bases from J, with 8 bases between. This CDR3 has 12 residues. In DNA, the CDR3 is TGTGCCAGCAGTTTACGGGGGATTGAAGCTTTCTTT. It yields the protein CASSLRGIEAFF.

The chain recombines TRBV25-1 with TRBJ2-7, with no clear D. Germline lookup yields CDR1 MGHDK and CDR2 SYGVNS. V lost 1 base, J lost 7 bases, and 8 bases lay in between. The CDR3 is made up of 12 amino acids. The CDR3 sequence: CASSELVGEQYF. The CDR3, as DNA: TGTGCCAGCAGTGAATTGGTGGGAGAGCAGTACTTC.

This clonotype has just one count. J is TRBJ2-1 and V is TRBV7-6, with 9 bases lining up with TRBD1. The CDR3 consists of 15 residues. V trimming: 5 bases; J trimming: 7 bases; junction bases outside the gene matches: 9. Germline lookup yields CDR1 SGHVS and CDR2 FNYEAQ. In DNA form, the CDR3 reads TGTGCCAGCAGCCTAGGGACAGGGAGATCTAATGAGCAGTTCTTC. It encodes CASSLGTGRSNEQFF.

The V gene is TRBV30, the J gene TRBJ1-1, with no clear D. The CDR3 contains 11 residues. Trimming left V 1 base short and J 6 bases short, with 6 bases between. Germline V gene sequence: CDR1 GTSNPN, CDR2 SVGIG (reference sequence). The CDR3 spells CAWSARAEAFF. CDR3 DNA sequence: TGTGCCTGGAGTGCCCGCGCTGAAGCTTTCTTT.

This clonotype was counted only a few times. V and J are TRBV7-8 and TRBJ1-5, with a tentative D call TRBD1 (5 bases). CDR3 length: 12 residues. The V gene lost 5 bases and the J gene lost 9 bases, with 11 bases spanning the gap. Germline values: CDR1 SGHVS, CDR2 FQNEAQ. The CDR3, as DNA: TGTGCCAGCAGCGCCGACAGTTCGCCCCAGCATTTT. Its protein product is CASSADSSPQHF.

The rearrangement links TRBV4-3 to TRBJ1-2, with 9 bases matching TRBD1. Trimming took 2 bases from V and 7 from J; bases not matched to a gene: 20. The CDR3 extends over 19 amino acids. Per germline, CDR1 LGHNA and CDR2 YSLEER. CDR3 region: CASSQNYRKGQGSGSGYTF. DNA for the CDR3: TGCGCCAGCAGCCAAAATTACCGAAAGGGACAGGGATCGGGGTCTGGCTACACCTTC.

The V gene is TRBV7-6, the J gene TRBJ2-7; 8 nucleotides agree with TRBD1. Per the germline V gene, CDR1 is SGHVS and CDR2 is FNYEAQ. The CDR3 sequence is 13 residues long. With 3 bases clipped from V and 4 bases from J, the junction kept 2 bases outside the gene matches. CDR3 nucleotides: TGTGCCAGCAGCTTGGACAGGGCATACGAGCAGTACTTC. Its translation: CASSLDRAYEQYF.

V usage is TRBV20-1 and J usage is TRBJ2-7; D gene ambiguous. Germline lookup yields CDR1 DFQATT and CDR2 SNEGSKA (reference sequence). CDR3 length: 13 amino acids. V was pared by 6 bases and J by 4 bases, with 16 bases between. CDR3: CSAQKWQWYEQYF. The CDR3 DNA reads as TGCAGTGCCCAAAAATGGCAGTGGTACGAGCAGTACTTC.

As DNA, the CDR3 is TGTGCCAGCAGCCAGGGTAACTATGGCTACACCTTC. This encodes CASSQGNYGYTF. The V gene is TRBV28, the J gene TRBJ1-2; weak D call: TRBD1 (5 bases). The CDR3 runs to 12 residues. Germline loops: CDR1 MDHEN, CDR2 SYDVKM. Trimming cost V 6 bases and J 1 base, with 6 bases left between them.

The chain couples TRBV7-2 to TRBJ1-6; D possibly corresponds to TRBD1 (6 bases). The ends were cut back, 1 base at V and 13 bases at J, with 8 bases in the middle. The CDR3 covers 12 residues. Germline values: CDR1 SGHTA, CDR2 FQGNSA. The CDR3 sequence: CASSLDRVPLHF. The CDR3 region has the DNA TGTGCCAGCAGCTTAGACAGGGTCCCCCTCCACTTT.

The CDR3 DNA reads TGTGCCAGCAGCCCCTTGAGTGGGGACTCCCTGGGGCAGCCCCAGCATTTT. Its translation is CASSPLSGDSLGQPQHF. The chain couples TRBV6-4 to TRBJ1-5; perhaps TRBD1 as D (5 bases). Trimming stripped 6 bases from V and 7 bases from J, with 25 bases between. The CDR3 is 17 residues long. CDR1 is MRHNA, CDR2 SNTAGT, per germline.

V gene TRBV28 combines with J gene TRBJ2-7; D might be TRBD1 or TRBD2, each matching 5 bases. V lost 2 bases, J lost 0 bases, and 11 bases lay in between. The CDR3 spans 15 residues. Germline V lookup: CDR1 MDHEN, CDR2 SYDVKM. The DNA of the CDR3 is TGTGCCAGCAGTTTACCCGGGACCGGCTCCTACGAGCAGTACTTC. It yields the protein CASSLPGTGSYEQYF.

This clonotype has just a few counts. J is TRBJ1-2 and V is TRBV27; D call uncertain. This CDR3 is built from 10 residues. The V and J ends lost 3 bases and 6 bases respectively, with 2 bases between them. Germline V gene sequence: CDR1 MNHEY, CDR2 SMNVEV (reference sequence). CDR3 protein: CASSFDGYTF. The DNA for the CDR3 is TGTGCCAGCAGTTTTGATGGCTACACCTTC.

The chain combines TRBV6-5 with TRBJ1-2; TRBD1 matches 9 bases. Germline V CDR1 and CDR2: MNHEY, SVGAGI. The trim removed 0 bases at V and 5 bases at J, leaving 7 bases unmatched. The CDR3 consists of 16 residues. CDR3 DNA sequence: TGTGCCAGCAGTTACTCGAGAACAGGGGGCAGTTATGGCTACACCTTC. Protein: CASSYSRTGGSYGYTF.

The table lists this clonotype with a few counts. This rearrangement joins TRBV7-9 to TRBJ2-2; perhaps TRBD1 as D (5 bases). V lost 5 bases and J lost 9, with 13 bases in between. Germline loops: CDR1 SEHNR, CDR2 FQNEAQ (reference sequence). CDR3 length equals 13 residues. CDR3 amino acids: CASSRQGSRELFF. As DNA, the CDR3 is TGTGCCAGCAGCCGTCAGGGTTCCCGGGAGCTGTTTTTT.